This T cell receptor (beta chain) was observed in a study of T cell responses to AZD1222 COVID-19 vaccine. The study, taken as a whole, reports: With dominance at 160-218 and 743-854, vaccine-associated CD4 TCRs spanned spike. The donor group comprised mostly white British people and more females; the analysis possibly underestimated clonal diversity.

A remark on this clone: Its antigen is still unknown.

The data were produced by immunoSEQ multiplex PCR, yet TCRdb's version contains in-frame clones alone and is incomplete. This table has around 120,000 clones, about 85% appearing once. The CDR3 is made up of 12 amino acids. V lost 3 bases to trimming and J lost 3 bases, with 6 bases between them. The germline gives CDR1 MNHNS, CDR2 SASEGT. The V gene is TRBV6-1, the J gene TRBJ2-7; no clear D gene. The clonotype originates from an adult who received the AZD1222 COVID-19 vaccine. Sequenced here: peripheral blood, sampled 28 days after the second AZD1222 dose. CDR3 amino acids: CASSEVNYEQYF. CDR3 in DNA: TGTGCCAGCAGTGAGGTTAACTACGAGCAGTACTTC.